This T cell receptor beta chain was recovered during a study of hypomethylating agent response in myelodysplastic syndrome. Study in general: Mean age was 72.2 +/- 6.3 years; diploid cytogenetics predominated.

Data came from immunoSEQ multiplex PCR; TCRdb stores just in-frame clones and leaves some out. Of about 4,400 clones in the sample, about four fifths were seen once. The starting material was bone marrow, obtained before or after starting hypomethylating agent treatment for myelodysplastic syndrome (not recorded which). This clonotype was obtained from a human donor with myelodysplastic syndrome.

CDR3 protein: CAAAGWDRGTFSGANVLTF. In nucleotides, the CDR3 is TGTGCCGCCGCCGGCTGGGACAGGGGGACTTTTTCTGGGGCCAACGTCCTGACTTTC. This sequence joins TRBV7-9 and TRBJ2-6; 11 nucleotides match TRBD1. The germline CDR1 and CDR2 sequences are SEHNR and FQNEAQ (reference sequence). The CDR3 contains 19 residues. V was clipped by 11 bases and J by 1 base; unmatched bases: 16. Full variable domain (rest looked up from reference TRBV7-9 and TRBJ2-6): DTGVSQNPRHKITKRGQNVTFRCDPISEHNRLYWYRQTLGQGPEFLTYFQNEAQLEKSRLLSDRFSAERPKGSFSTLEIQRTEQGDSAMYLCAAAGWDRGTFSGANVLTFGAGSRLTVL.